This T cell receptor beta chain comes out of a study of blood T cells in healthy people across ages. Study results and caveats: A roughly linear age-dependent decrease characterized TCR beta diversity per million T cells. Comparison with aged donors showed that long-lived donors had more naive CD4+ cells and higher diversity.

This clonotype was recorded once. Its antigen is not known. Germline V gene sequence: CDR1 SGHTA, CDR2 FQGNSA. The CDR3 totals 16 residues. Trimming stripped 2 bases from V and 4 bases from J, with 16 bases between. The use of a sample-barcoded 5' primer and a J-beta primer mix characterized a second PCR of about 7 to 12 cycles. Each cDNA molecule was tagged by a template-switch adaptor with 12 random nucleotides. TCRdb fed the 5' RACE reads into MiXCR, producing one record per CDR3 protein. The table includes over a million distinct CDR3 sequences, roughly 45% detected once. The chain carries TRBV7-2 and TRBJ2-3; the D gene is possibly TRBD2 (6 bases). Sequenced: blood. This TCR came from a woman aged 60-75 years in good health. The CDR3 spells CASSLRRGGGADTQYF. CDR3 DNA: TGTGCCAGCAGCTTAAGGAGGGGCGGTGGCGCAGATACGCAGTATTTT. Drawing the rest from reference TRBV7-2 and TRBJ2-3, the complete variable domain is GAGVSQSPSNKVTEKGKDVELRCDPISGHTALYWYRQSLGQGLEFLIYFQGNSAPDKSGLPSDRFSAERTGGSVSTLTIQRTQQEDSAVYLCASSLRRGGGADTQYFGPGTRLTVL.